Described below is a single T cell receptor beta chain sequence and its context. Authors' processing steps: Reference gene primer amplification gave nucleated cell count estimates. Assay: immunoSEQ multiplex PCR; the TCRdb copy retains only in-frame clones and omits some. The V and J calls and clone size come from that table; D and trimming were worked out from the DNA. The sample has under 550,000 clones; approximately 90% are singletons. The record originates from a study of blood T cell repertoires in COVID-19. The germline gives CDR1 KGHSH, CDR2 LQKENI. Trimming shortened V by 3 bases and J by 3 bases, and 15 bases separated the two germline ends. The CDR3 covers 16 residues.

The chain is built from TRBV18 and TRBJ1-3, with D maybe TRBD1 (5 bases). The specimen was peripheral blood. The origin of this receptor is a man aged 18 to 30 with COVID-19, enrolled during active disease. CDR3 nucleotide sequence: TGTGCCAGCTCACCGGGGGGACCGGCTCTTGGAAACACCATATATTTT. Translated, it gives CASSPGGPALGNTIYF.